The 5 T cell receptor beta chains below all came from one sample that was sequenced in a study of T cells in Graves' hyperthyroidism and ophthalmopathy. Researchers amplified the TCR beta CDR3 regions from RNA transcripts. When the TCR CDR3 underwent first-round RT-PCR, the HTBI primer set was used. A single record per CDR3 protein comes from TCRdb applying MiXCR to the multiplex PCR reads. The table has fewer than 700,000 distinct CDR3 sequences, more than 15% seen once. The sequenced material came from blood. These receptors originate from a young woman with Graves' ophthalmopathy.

This clonotype was counted only a few times. V and J are TRBV2 and TRBJ2-5, with D unresolved. V was cut by 6 bases and J by 7 bases, with 12 bases left in between. In germline, CDR1 is SNHLY, CDR2 FYNNEI. The CDR3 length is 12 residues. The CDR3 loop is CASRKTWGTQYF. In DNA form, the CDR3 reads TGTGCCAGCAGGAAAACTTGGGGGACCCAGTACTTC.

The chain has TRBV9 and TRBJ1-4; D uncertain. The V end lost 4 bases, the J end lost 3 bases, and 7 bases lay between the germline ends. In germline, CDR1 is SGDLS, CDR2 YYNGEE. CDR3 length: 13 amino acids. The CDR3 coding sequence is TGTGCCAGCAGCCAGGTCCCTAATGAAAAACTGTTTTTT. Its protein product is CASSQVPNEKLFF.

The chain couples TRBV6-4 to TRBJ2-1; no definite D call. The CDR3 is 17 residues long. The V end was cut by 0 bases, the J end by 2 bases, with 14 bases between. Germline V CDR1 and CDR2: MRHNA, SNTAGT. CDR3 sequence reads: CASSDSCRPGTYNEQFF. The CDR3 coding sequence is TGTGCCAGCAGTGACTCTTGCCGGCCTGGGACCTACAATGAGCAGTTCTTC.

This clonotype was recorded many times. The V call is TRBV28, the J call TRBJ1-2; D gene uncertain. The CDR3 spans 16 residues. V was pared by 4 bases and J by 5 bases, with 20 bases between. Germline V lookup: CDR1 MDHEN, CDR2 SYDVKM. The CDR3 loop is CASSSAPWTGAYGYTF. DNA of the CDR3: TGTGCCAGCAGTTCCGCCCCATGGACGGGAGCTTATGGCTACACCTTC.

This clonotype was seen ten or more times. This chain connects TRBV28 to TRBJ1-1, with D uncertain. Trimming removed 3 bases at V and 5 bases at J, with 10 bases between. CDR3 length: 13 residues. CDR1 and CDR2 (germline): MDHEN, SYDVKM. The CDR3 DNA follows: TGTGCCAGCAGTTTGTCGGGCCTAACTGAAGCTTTCTTT. Translating it yields CASSLSGLTEAFF.